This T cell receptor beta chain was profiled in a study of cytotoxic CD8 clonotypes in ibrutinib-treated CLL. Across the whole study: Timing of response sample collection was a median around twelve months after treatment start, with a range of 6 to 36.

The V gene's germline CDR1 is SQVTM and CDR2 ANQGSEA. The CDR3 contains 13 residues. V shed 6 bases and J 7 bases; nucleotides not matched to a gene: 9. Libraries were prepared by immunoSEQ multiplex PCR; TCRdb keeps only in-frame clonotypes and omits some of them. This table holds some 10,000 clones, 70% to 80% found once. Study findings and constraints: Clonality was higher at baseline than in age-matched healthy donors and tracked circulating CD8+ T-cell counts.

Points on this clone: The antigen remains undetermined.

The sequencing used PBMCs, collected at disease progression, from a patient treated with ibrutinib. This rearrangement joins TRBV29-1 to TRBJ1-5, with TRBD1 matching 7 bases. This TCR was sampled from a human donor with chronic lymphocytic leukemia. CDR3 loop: CSVTEGAGQPQHF. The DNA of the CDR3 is TGCAGCGTGACCGAGGGGGCCGGACAGCCCCAGCATTTT.